These 32 T cell receptor beta chains share one sample of origin, sequenced in a study of blood T cell repertoires in COVID-19. The protocol was immunoSEQ multiplex PCR, while the TCRdb copy is restricted to in-frame clones and leaves out a portion. The sample shows 280,000 or so clones, 75% to 90% of them seen only once. The sequenced sample was peripheral blood. Receptor source: an older woman with acute or convalescent COVID-19.

This clone was detected only once. The J gene is TRBJ1-5, the V gene TRBV19; 7 bases match TRBD1. This CDR3 has 14 amino acids. Losses at the gene ends were 5 bases for V and 4 bases for J; bases not matched to a gene: 5. Germline CDR1 reads LNHDA; CDR2 reads SQIVND (reference sequence). Here the CDR3 reads CASSPGQRNQPQHF. CDR3 nucleotides: TGTGCCAGTAGTCCGGGACAGAGAAATCAGCCCCAGCATTTT.

This sequence joins TRBV19 and TRBJ1-5; D possibly corresponds to TRBD1 (6 bases). This CDR3 region has 17 residues. V shed 5 bases and J shed 0 bases, with 17 bases lying between them. Germline values: CDR1 LNHDA, CDR2 SQIVND (reference sequence). The chain's CDR3 is CASSRGSRGNSNQPQHF. CDR3 DNA: TGTGCCAGTAGTCGCGGTTCCAGGGGAAATAGCAATCAGCCCCAGCATTTT.

The chain is built from TRBV19 and TRBJ2-3, with TRBD1 as a possible D gene (6 bases). V lost 7 bases to trimming and J lost 2 bases, with 13 bases between them. Looked up from germline, CDR1 is LNHDA and CDR2 is SQIVND (reference sequence). The CDR3 is 14 amino acids. CDR3 sequence reads: CASTPDRTTDTQYF. DNA of the CDR3: TGTGCCAGTACCCCGGACAGAACCACAGATACGCAGTATTTT.

The chain has TRBV2 and TRBJ1-6; D is unclear. In germline, CDR1 is SNHLY, CDR2 FYNNEI. The CDR3 has 15 residues. Trimming stripped 3 bases from V and 8 bases from J, with 14 bases between. The CDR3 DNA reads TGTGCCAGCAGTGATAACGGGGTTAGGGATTCACCCCTCCACTTT. Translating gives CASSDNGVRDSPLHF.

This chain links TRBV6-6 with TRBJ2-7; 12 positions agree with TRBD2. Trimming cost V 2 bases and J 6 bases; bases outside gene matches: 8. The CDR3 loop spans 16 amino acids. The germline CDR1 and CDR2 sequences are MNHNY and SVGAGI (reference sequence). For the CDR3, the DNA is TGTGCCAGCAGTTACCCGCTAGCGGGAGGGGCCGGCGAGCAGTACTTC. Translated, it gives CASSYPLAGGAGEQYF.

The chain employs TRBV7-3 and TRBJ2-5, with a weak D call TRBD1 (6 bases). V lost 5 bases and J lost 1, with 11 bases in between. The CDR3 is 14 residues long. Per the germline V gene, CDR1 is SGHTA and CDR2 is FQGTGA. The CDR3 DNA reads TGTGCCAGCAGCCTGACAGGATCCCAAGAGACCCAGTACTTC. Its protein is CASSLTGSQETQYF.

V and J are TRBV18 and TRBJ2-2, with D possibly being TRBD1 (6 bases). CDR3 size: 17 residues. CDR1 and CDR2 from the germline V gene are KGHSH and LQKENI. V lost 4 bases, J lost 2 bases, and 17 bases lay in between. The CDR3 sequence: CASSQAWGTPNTGELFF. The CDR3 DNA sequence: TGTGCCAGCTCACAGGCCTGGGGGACACCTAACACCGGGGAGCTGTTTTTT.

The chain is built from TRBV15 and TRBJ1-2; the D is unclear. Germline V gives CDR1 LNHNV, CDR2 YYDKDF (reference sequence). The CDR3 runs to 14 residues. Trimming took 0 bases from V and 2 from J, leaving 7 bases between them. Written as DNA, the CDR3 is TGTGCCACCAGCAGAGACAAGCTAAACTATGGCTACACCTTC. Protein product: CATSRDKLNYGYTF.

This clone has just one count. This sequence joins TRBV2 and TRBJ1-5; tentatively, D is TRBD1 (5 bases). CDR1 and CDR2 (germline): SNHLY, FYNNEI. The length of the CDR3 is 17 residues. The germline V and J ends were trimmed by 4 bases and 0 bases, with 16 bases remaining between them. The CDR3 sequence is CASSGQNWWYSNQPQHF. The CDR3 DNA reads as TGTGCCAGCAGTGGACAGAACTGGTGGTATAGCAATCAGCCCCAGCATTTT.

This clone was detected once. The chain joins TRBV19 to TRBJ2-7, with TRBD1 as a possible D gene (6 bases). Germline CDR1 and CDR2: LNHDA and SQIVND (reference sequence). Trimming took 1 base from V and 3 from J, leaving 10 bases between them. The CDR3 loop spans 14 amino acids. In DNA, the CDR3 is TGTGCCAGTAGTATAGCCCAGGGGCACTACGAGCAGTACTTC. Protein product: CASSIAQGHYEQYF.

The rearrangement links TRBV4-2 to TRBJ1-1, with TRBD1 matching 10 bases. Looked up from germline, CDR1 is LGHNA and CDR2 is YNFKEQ. V was pared by 3 bases and J by 2 bases, with 6 bases of the junction left unmatched. This CDR3 has 16 residues. The CDR3 region is CASSQAGTGVNTEAFF. The CDR3 DNA reads TGTGCCAGCAGCCAGGCCGGGACAGGGGTTAACACTGAAGCTTTCTTT.

The V and J genes are TRBV19 and TRBJ1-4; no reliable D call. Deletions cut 5 bases from V and 0 bases from J, with 10 bases between. Germline-derived CDR1 and CDR2 are LNHDA and SQIVND (reference sequence). The length of the CDR3 is 15 residues. The CDR3, as DNA: TGTGCCAGTAGTCCTCTTTTCGCAACTAATGAAAAACTGTTTTTT. This encodes CASSPLFATNEKLFF.

The genes are TRBV4-3 and TRBJ2-7; a possible D gene is TRBD2 (5 bases). The CDR3 spans 17 residues. V lost 0 bases to trimming and J lost 1 base, with 16 bases between them. Germline assignment: CDR1 LGHNA and CDR2 YSLEER. CDR3 protein: CASSQDFGLAHSYEQYF. CDR3 nucleotides: TGCGCCAGCAGCCAAGATTTCGGCCTAGCCCATTCCTACGAGCAGTACTTC.

J is TRBJ1-4 and V is TRBV5-1, with D unresolved. This CDR3 has 17 amino acids. Per the germline V gene, CDR1 is SGHRS and CDR2 is YFSETQ. Trimming left V 4 bases short and J 1 base short, with 17 bases between. The CDR3 region has the DNA TGCGCCAGCAGCCCGGGAGGGTTACGGGGAACTAATGAAAAACTGTTTTTT. Protein sequence: CASSPGGLRGTNEKLFF.

The V gene is TRBV4-3, the J gene TRBJ2-7; 11 positions match TRBD1. The trim removed 1 base at V and 7 bases at J, leaving 6 bases unmatched. The germline gives CDR1 LGHNA, CDR2 YSLEER. The CDR3 has 15 residues. DNA of the CDR3: TGCGCCAGCAGCCAAGTGCGGGACAGGGGGACTGAGCAGTACTTC. Translated, it gives CASSQVRDRGTEQYF.

The V and J genes are TRBV5-4 and TRBJ1-5, with D tentatively TRBD1 (6 bases). Trimming shortened V by 2 bases and J by 0 bases, and 12 bases separated the two germline ends. In germline, CDR1 is SGHNT, CDR2 YYREEE (reference sequence). CDR3 length: 16 amino acids. CDR3 nucleotides: TGTGCCAGCAGCTTAGGGGGATTCAGTAGCAATCAGCCCCAGCATTTT. This translates into CASSLGGFSSNQPQHF.

This chain connects TRBV4-2 to TRBJ1-2; D remains unclear. The CDR3 is made up of 17 amino acids. V lost 3 bases and J 6 bases, leaving 23 bases between the germline ends. Germline CDR1 is LGHNA and CDR2 is YNFKEQ. CDR3 sequence: CASSQDLLAGRLNGYTF. CDR3 coding DNA: TGTGCCAGCAGCCAGGATCTTTTGGCCGGGAGACTAAATGGCTACACCTTC.

The J gene is TRBJ2-7, the V gene TRBV14; no clear D. V was cut by 0 bases and J by 4 bases, with 13 bases left in between. This CDR3 has 15 amino acids. Germline CDR1 reads SGHDN; CDR2 reads FVKESK. The CDR3 bases are TGTGCCAGCAGCCAAGACGAGGAAGTGGTTTACGAGCAGTACTTC. Translated, it gives CASSQDEEVVYEQYF.

The V and J genes are TRBV14 and TRBJ2-7, with 7 nucleotides matching TRBD1. J gave up 2 bases and V 0 bases, and 4 bases lay outside the gene matches. The CDR3 has 15 residues. Germline V gene sequence: CDR1 SGHDN, CDR2 FVKESK. CDR3 amino acids: CASSQETGHPYEQYF. The CDR3 region has the DNA TGTGCCAGCAGCCAAGAGACAGGGCACCCCTACGAGCAGTACTTC.

The genes are TRBV6-5 and TRBJ2-7, with a possible D match to TRBD1 (5 bases). The CDR3 has 13 amino acids. Trimming took 5 bases from V and 6 from J, leaving 14 bases between them. Germline V gene data show CDR1 as MNHEY and CDR2 as SVGAGI. The CDR3 is CASSQGPAPEQYF. DNA of the CDR3: TGTGCCAGCAGTCAGGGCCCGGCACCCGAGCAGTACTTC.

The chain is built from TRBV27 and TRBJ2-5; the D is unclear. V dropped 3 bases and J dropped 3 bases, with 2 bases sitting between them. Germline lookup yields CDR1 MNHEY and CDR2 SMNVEV (reference sequence). This CDR3 has 11 residues. This CDR3 reads CASSFKETQYF. The CDR3 DNA reads TGTGCCAGCAGTTTTAAAGAGACCCAGTACTTC.

The rearrangement joins TRBV5-1 to TRBJ2-5; 8 bases are shared with TRBD2. The CDR3 length is 12 residues. V was pared by 5 bases and J by 5 bases, with 2 bases of the junction left unmatched. Germline V lookup: CDR1 SGHRS, CDR2 YFSETQ. In DNA form, the CDR3 reads TGCGCCAGCAGGGGACTAGTTGAGACCCAGTACTTC. Encoded protein: CASRGLVETQYF.

The V call is TRBV27, the J call TRBJ2-1; 14 bases fit TRBD2. Germline CDR1 MNHEY, CDR2 SMNVEV (reference sequence). V gave up 6 bases and J gave up 8 bases; unmatched junction bases: 9. There are 16 residues in the CDR3. The CDR3 DNA reads TGTGCCAGCAGCTCGGCAGGGACTAGCGGGAGTCATGAGCAGTTCTTC. Protein product: CASSSAGTSGSHEQFF.

The rearrangement joins TRBV4-2 to TRBJ1-5; 7 bases are a match to TRBD1. The germline gives CDR1 LGHNA, CDR2 YNFKEQ. The CDR3 extends over 14 amino acids. V shed 5 bases and J 4 bases; nucleotides not matched to a gene: 5. CDR3 sequence reads: CASSVRDSNQPQHF. As DNA, the CDR3 is TGTGCCAGCAGCGTCCGGGACAGTAATCAGCCCCAGCATTTT.

The rearrangement uses TRBV19 and TRBJ1-5; no clear D. This CDR3 has 15 amino acids. V gave up 10 bases and J gave up 5 bases, with 21 bases separating them. CDR1 and CDR2 (germline): LNHDA, SQIVND (reference sequence). The CDR3 loop is CATHSGGLAHQPQHF. The CDR3 DNA is TGTGCCACCCACTCTGGTGGCTTAGCTCATCAGCCCCAGCATTTT.

V usage is TRBV7-2 and J usage is TRBJ2-7; 9 nucleotides align to TRBD1. This CDR3 is built from 14 residues. Germline V gene data show CDR1 as SGHTA and CDR2 as FQGNSA. Germline trimming cut 4 bases from V and 5 bases from J; bases unmatched to any gene: 6. CDR3 in amino acids: CASSSTGTGNEQYF. CDR3 DNA sequence: TGTGCCAGCAGCTCAACCGGGACAGGGAACGAGCAGTACTTC.

The chain recombines TRBV5-4 with TRBJ2-4; D call uncertain. This CDR3 has 17 amino acids. The V end was cut by 0 bases, the J end by 3 bases, with 16 bases between. In germline, CDR1 is SGHNT, CDR2 YYREEE (reference sequence). The CDR3 region is CASSLAVKRGGKNIQYF. The DNA for the CDR3 is TGTGCCAGCAGCTTGGCCGTTAAGCGAGGCGGCAAAAACATTCAGTACTTC.

The chain carries TRBV9 and TRBJ1-3, with D uncertain. The CDR3 is 15 residues long. The V end lost 0 bases, the J end lost 0 bases, and 7 bases lay between the germline ends. From germline, CDR1 is SGDLS and CDR2 YYNGEE. CDR3 residues: CASSVVDTSGNTIYF. The CDR3 nucleotides read TGTGCCAGCAGCGTAGTAGACACCTCTGGAAACACCATATATTTT.

This clone was observed once. DNA for the CDR3: TGTGCCAGCAGCTTAGCCCCGCTAGGTCCTGCCTCCTACAATGAGCAGTTCTTC. Translation: CASSLAPLGPASYNEQFF. The chain recombines TRBV7-6 with TRBJ2-1, with unresolved D. Deletions cut 0 bases from V and 0 bases from J, with 15 bases between. Germline V gene data show CDR1 as SGHVS and CDR2 as FNYEAQ. The CDR3 spans 18 residues.

J is TRBJ1-1 and V is TRBV14; 7 bases align to TRBD1. The CDR3 is 14 amino acids. Germline CDR1 is SGHDN and CDR2 is FVKESK. Trimming removed 1 base from V and 4 bases from J; junction bases left unmatched: 3. In DNA form, the CDR3 reads TGTGCCAGCAGCCAAGCGGGACAGCGCACTGAAGCTTTCTTT. Encoded protein: CASSQAGQRTEAFF.

This clone was seen a single time. The chain uses TRBV7-2 and TRBJ2-3; TRBD2 is a possible D gene (6 bases). The CDR3 length is 15 residues. Between the trimmed V and J ends, which lost 4 bases and 5 bases, there was a span of 16 bases. The germline V gene has CDR1 SGHTA and CDR2 FQGNSA. This chain's CDR3 is CASSYGTPPGDTQYF. The CDR3 coding sequence is TGTGCCAGCAGCTACGGGACTCCTCCCGGAGATACGCAGTATTTT.

V gene TRBV7-3 combines with J gene TRBJ2-1, with D possibly matching TRBD2 (5 bases). V gave up 2 bases and J gave up 8 bases, with 16 bases separating them. This CDR3 comprises 15 residues. The germline V gene has CDR1 SGHTA and CDR2 FQGTGA. CDR3 in amino acids: CASSLVASFQDEQFF. The CDR3 DNA is TGTGCCAGCAGCTTAGTAGCGTCCTTCCAAGATGAGCAGTTCTTC.